This entry features one T cell receptor beta chain sequence. Its specificity is unknown. This entry comes from a study of CXCR3-negative and CXCR3-positive naive CD8 T cells. Looking at the study overall: Sequencing yielded approximately 130 million TRB reads, roughly 1.5 +/- 0.3 million per library. Study observations and caveats: The TRBV-TRBJ usage of naive CXCR3-negative and CXCR3-positive cells was similar, but that of memory cells differed. Naive cells with CXCR3 showed TRB CDR3s that were more hydrophobic than those in CXCR3-negative naive cells.

The study made its TRB cDNA libraries by 5' RACE, adding UMI labels. TCRdb reanalyzed the 5' RACE reads and collapses them to one entry per CDR3 protein, without DNA. The specimen's table records some 54,000 distinct CDR3 sequences. The CDR3 totals 13 residues. The germline V gene has CDR1 MNHEY and CDR2 SVGAGI. This receptor was taken from a human donor in good health. Some clones in this sample may be carry-over from other donors' samples. Sequenced material: naive CXCR3+ CD8+ T cells from blood. Subset noted: CD45RO-CCR7+CD27+CD95- naive CD8+ T cells expressing CXCR3 (TNR3+). The genes are TRBV6-5 and TRBJ2-7; TCRdb names TRBD1, which stays unverified in the absence of DNA. CDR3 sequence reads: CASSGTGGYEQYF.